This T cell receptor (beta chain) was sequenced in a study of cytomegalovirus exposure and HLA in healthy donors. The PCR was carried out with 60 Vbeta primers and 13 Jbeta primers. The repertoire was sequenced with immunoSEQ multiplex PCR; TCRdb's copy has only in-frame clones and lacks some. The sample holds 65,000 to 95,000 clones. Trimming stripped 5 bases from V and 7 bases from J, with 21 bases between. The CDR3 contains 16 residues. Germline V gives CDR1 SGHAT, CDR2 FQNNGV. Sequencing was carried out using PBMCs. This TCR derives from a man aged 30 to 39 in good health and CMV-seronegative. The chain carries TRBV11-2 and TRBJ2-1; tentatively, D is TRBD2 (6 bases). CDR3 sequence (DNA): TGTGCCAGCAGCGCAGGAGGCGGGACGGCCCTTAATGAGCAGTTCTTC. This translates into CASSAGGGTALNEQFF.